Included here is one T cell receptor beta chain sequence, with context. Its recognized antigen is unknown. No base qualities exist here, and no much larger clone lies one base off it. This entry is derived from a study of cytomegalovirus exposure and HLA in healthy donors (dated by TCRdb to about 2017). Broadly, across the study: According to a later analysis, one platform produced both the roughly 130 validation repertoires and the approximately 600 repertoires of the first cohort. The study was designed to test whether signatures of past pathogen exposure could be identified by cataloging public T cell receptors. To predict cytomegalovirus infection status, the study brought together high-throughput TCR immunosequencing, statistical association of individual TCRs with disease status, and machine learning. In addition to the first cohort of approximately 650 subjects, a separate validation cohort of approximately 130 different subjects was used. Study-wide conclusions, independent of this receptor: The study gave a list of 150 to 200 TCR beta chains associated with cytomegalovirus. The authors suggested that the approach could potentially be generalized to other disease states and immunological phenotypes. All 120 or so repertoires were used to score co-occurrence in the validation cohort in a later analysis, because that analysis had no HLA typing for the cohort. In a later analysis, TCRs clustered in the first cohort were found to also tend to co-occur in the approximately 110 validation repertoires, with about 94% of cluster scores above 0. Across donors, most TCR sequences were observed very rarely, whereas some public TCRs were present in many individuals. In vitro tests confirmed that a few of the cytomegalovirus-associated TCR beta chains recognize cytomegalovirus antigens. The classifier was reported to diagnose cytomegalovirus status with high specificity and sensitivity in both the original and validation cohorts.

Libraries were built with the immunoSEQ multiplex PCR assay. Per the source publication's procedure: To diagnose cytomegalovirus status from the catalog of TCR beta chain sequences, a statistical classification framework was built. The table was pulled from immuneACCESS by TCRdb, which kept in-frame rearrangements only. Such tables lose some clones; where checked, under half of the loss comes from unresolved V genes, and the rest has no known cause. That table supplies the V and J calls and clone size; D and trimming were determined from the DNA. The sample data list around 160,000 clones, and more than 80% of these were observed just once. The ten largest clones take up roughly 3% of the sample. The donors belonged to the validation cohort of roughly 120 subjects, which was separate from the roughly 700-subject first cohort. CDR1 MNHNS and CDR2 SASEGT are derived from the germline V gene. From cysteine to phenylalanine, the CDR3 is 14 amino acids long. The DNA shown is the 42-base CDR3, in frame from base 1. Between the V and J ends, shortened by 6 bases and 1 base respectively, the junction contains 13 bases.

The origin of this receptor is a woman aged 18-29 years in good health and CMV-seropositive. Sequencing was performed on PBMCs. This chain is built from TRBV6-1 and TRBJ2-7, with a tentative D gene TRBD1 over 6 matching bases. The CDR3 region has the sequence CASRDYRESYEQYF. Here is the DNA: TGTGCCAGCAGAGATTACAGGGAATCCTACGAGCAGTACTTC.